The 23 T cell receptor beta chains listed next were all sequenced from one sample in a study of Ad26.COV2.S vaccination and SARS-CoV-2 variants (dated by TCRdb to the early 2020s). The treatment or condition tag for this specimen amounts to: 19 received Ad26.COV2.S at low or high dose, single or two shots; five or six received placebo; per-sample allocation not given. For vaccine and placebo recipients, repertoires were sequenced using samples collected on day 63 after the first injection. Preparation of the library involved the immunoSEQ multiplex PCR assay. Held by TCRdb, this immuneACCESS table contains in-frame sequences only and omits some clones. Under half of the omission traces to an unresolved V gene where checked; the cause of the rest is unknown. A total of approximately 400,000 clones appear in this sample, around four fifths of them only once. About 7.4% of the sample is held by the ten biggest clonotypes.

The material sequenced was peripheral blood, taken in a trial of Ad26.COV2.S vaccine versus placebo. These receptors came from a person aged 18-65 years who received the Ad26.COV2.S COVID-19 vaccine or a placebo.

The chain couples TRBV4-3 to TRBJ2-1; 10 nucleotides line up with TRBD2. The V and J ends lost 2 bases and 5 bases, in that order; junction bases with no gene match: 3. The CDR3 is 15 residues long. The germline CDR1 and CDR2 sequences are LGHNA and YSLEER. CDR3 nucleotide sequence: TGCGCCAGCAGCCAATTTAGCGGGGGGCACAATGAGCAGTTCTTC. Amino acids: CASSQFSGGHNEQFF.

The J gene is TRBJ2-1, the V gene TRBV7-6; D may correspond to TRBD1 or TRBD2 (6 bases each). Trimming removed 1 base from V and 15 bases from J, with 16 bases in between. Germline CDR1 reads SGHVS; CDR2 reads FNYEAQ. CDR3 length: 13 amino acids. The CDR3 bases are TGTGCCAGCAGCTTAGTATCTACGGGGGCATTGTTCTTC. Its translation is CASSLVSTGALFF.

The chain carries TRBV5-6 and TRBJ1-2, with 9 nucleotides matching TRBD1. The trim removed 4 bases at V and 7 bases at J, leaving 11 bases unmatched. The CDR3 covers 15 residues. Germline values: CDR1 SGHDT, CDR2 YYEEEE. CDR3 DNA: TGTGCCAGCAGCGCACCGGGACAGGGTTACTCTGGCTACACCTTC. The encoded protein is CASSAPGQGYSGYTF.

This clone was observed a handful of times. The chain carries TRBV5-6 and TRBJ2-1; D not resolved. CDR3 length: 13 residues. Germline V gene sequence: CDR1 SGHDT, CDR2 YYEEEE. Trimming pared 6 bases from V and 2 bases from J, leaving 9 bases between. The CDR3 DNA reads TGTGCCAGCACCTTCGGCACCTACAATGAGCAGTTCTTC. It is translated as CASTFGTYNEQFF.

CDR3 DNA: TGTGCCAGCAGTTCCACCATGAATGAAAAACTGTTTTTT. Its protein is CASSSTMNEKLFF. The genes are TRBV6-2 or TRBV6-3 and TRBJ1-4; no definite D call. V was pared by 4 bases and J by 5 bases, with 8 bases between. In germline, CDR1 is MNHEY, CDR2 SVGEGT. The CDR3 has 13 amino acids.

This chain connects TRBV27 to TRBJ2-1; TRBD2 agrees at 9 bases. CDR1 MNHEY and CDR2 SMNVEV come from the germline V gene (reference sequence). The junction had 1 base not matched to a gene; V was cut back by 2 bases and J by 2 bases. The CDR3 contains 15 residues. DNA of the CDR3: TGTGCCAGCAGTTTAATAGCGGGAGCCTACAATGAGCAGTTCTTC. Residues: CASSLIAGAYNEQFF.

The genes are TRBV30 and TRBJ1-2; 7 nucleotides match TRBD1. CDR1 GTSNPN and CDR2 SVGIG come from the germline V gene (reference sequence). There are 13 residues in the CDR3. V gave up 5 bases and J gave up 6 bases; unmatched junction bases: 9. The CDR3 loop is CAWQDRAPDGYTF. The CDR3 DNA follows: TGTGCCTGGCAAGACAGGGCGCCCGATGGCTACACCTTC.

The rearrangement uses TRBV10-1 and TRBJ2-7; TRBD1 aligns across 7 bases. This CDR3 is 15 amino acids long. Germline assignment: CDR1 WNHNN and CDR2 SYGVQD (reference sequence). J was trimmed by 7 bases and V by 10 bases; bases with no gene match: 19. This CDR3 is CANLNSGDRNLEQYF. The CDR3, as DNA: TGCGCCAACCTGAATTCTGGGGACAGAAATTTAGAGCAGTACTTC.

The rearrangement uses TRBV6-5 and TRBJ1-3; D uncertain. CDR3 size: 11 residues. Trimming took off 8 bases at V and 4 bases at J, with 6 bases between the two ends. Germline V gives CDR1 MNHEY, CDR2 SVGAGI. CDR3 sequence reads: CASQRGNTIYF. CDR3 bases: TGTGCCAGCCAGAGGGGAAACACCATATATTTT.

The DNA for the CDR3 is TGCGCCAGCAGCCACAGGGGGCAGAACTATGGCTACACCTTC. It yields the protein CASSHRGQNYGYTF. The J gene is TRBJ1-2, the V gene TRBV4-3, with 8 bases aligning to TRBD1. Trimming removed 3 bases from V and 2 bases from J; junction bases left unmatched: 2. In germline, CDR1 is LGHNA, CDR2 YSLEER. This CDR3 is 14 amino acids long.

For this clone: A clone one base away is much larger, so this may be a read error. V gene TRBV7-9 combines with J gene TRBJ2-7; 8 nucleotides match TRBD2. CDR3 size: 15 residues. Trimming at V came to 2 bases and at J to 5 bases, leaving 8 bases not matched to a gene. Germline values: CDR1 SEHNR, CDR2 FQNEAQ (reference sequence). The CDR3 DNA reads TGTGCCAGCAGCTTAAGGGGGGCGGGGGGACACGAGCAGTACTTC. This gives the protein CASSLRGAGGHEQYF.

This clone was detected only once. This chain joins TRBV5-1 and TRBJ2-7, with D perhaps matching TRBD1 (6 bases). Germline loops: CDR1 SGHRS, CDR2 YFSETQ. The CDR3 length is 18 residues. Trimming pared 0 bases from V and 3 bases from J, leaving 22 bases between. In nucleotides, the CDR3 is TGCGCCAGCAGCTTGGCCCGGCAGGGGTTGGCCTTTTTCTACGAGCAGTACTTC. It yields the protein CASSLARQGLAFFYEQYF. The entire variable domain, with the rest obtained from reference TRBV5-1 and TRBJ2-7, is as follows: KAGVTQTPRYLIKTRGQQVTLSCSPISGHRSVSWYQQTPGQGLQFLFEYFSETQRNKGNFPGRFSGRQFSNSRSEMNVSTLELGDSALYLCASSLARQGLAFFYEQYFGPGTRLTVT.

The CDR3 region is CASSLYKNTEAFF. In nucleotides, the CDR3 is TGTGCCAGCAGCTTATACAAGAACACTGAAGCTTTCTTT. V and J are TRBV7-8 and TRBJ1-1; no reliable D call. V was pared by 2 bases and J by 1 base, with 5 bases between. This CDR3 comprises 13 residues. The germline CDR1 and CDR2 sequences are SGHVS and FQNEAQ.

This clone was found a few times. The J gene is TRBJ1-1, the V gene TRBV19, with 8 bases that match TRBD1. This CDR3 contains 14 residues. Per germline, CDR1 LNHDA and CDR2 SQIVND (reference sequence). With 8 bases clipped from V and 4 bases from J, the junction kept 9 bases outside the gene matches. CDR3 sequence (DNA): TGTGCCAGTTCCCCCCTCAGGGGGCCCACTGAAGCTTTCTTT. Protein: CASSPLRGPTEAFF.

J is TRBJ1-3 and V is TRBV9, with unresolved D. The CDR3 contains 14 residues. Trimming shortened V by 2 bases and J by 0 bases, and 6 bases separated the two germline ends. Germline V gives CDR1 SGDLS, CDR2 YYNGEE. The CDR3 spells CASSVVSSGNTIYF. For the CDR3, the DNA is TGTGCCAGCAGCGTCGTGAGCTCTGGAAACACCATATATTTT.

The chain uses TRBV7-9 and TRBJ2-7, with D possibly matching TRBD1 (6 bases). This CDR3 has 16 amino acids. V was shortened by 2 bases and J by 2 bases, with 16 bases between the two germline ends. CDR1 and CDR2 (germline): SEHNR, FQNEAQ (reference sequence). The CDR3 loop is CASSLPRDTRAYEQYF. The CDR3 DNA reads TGTGCCAGCAGCTTACCCCGGGACACCAGAGCCTACGAGCAGTACTTC.

The rearrangement joins TRBV15 to TRBJ2-7; perhaps D is TRBD1 or TRBD2 (5 bases each). Germline lookup yields CDR1 LNHNV and CDR2 YYDKDF (reference sequence). Trimming took off 8 bases at V and 6 bases at J, with 23 bases between the two ends. The CDR3 is 15 residues long. The CDR3, as DNA: TGTGCCACCTCGAGAATGGGCCCCACGGGACGCGAGCAGTACTTC. Amino acid sequence: CATSRMGPTGREQYF.

Here the CDR3 reads CASSQAIQGDQPQHF. In nucleotides, the CDR3 is TGTGCCAGCAGCCAAGCGATACAGGGAGATCAGCCCCAGCATTTT. The chain combines TRBV7-9 with TRBJ1-5, with a tentative D call TRBD1 (6 bases). Trimming took off 5 bases at V and 5 bases at J, with 16 bases between the two ends. CDR1 SEHNR and CDR2 FQNEAQ come from the germline V gene (reference sequence). The CDR3 consists of 15 residues.

V is TRBV19 and J is TRBJ1-6; D unclear. Trimming pared 5 bases from V and 4 bases from J, leaving 6 bases between. Germline loops: CDR1 LNHDA, CDR2 SQIVND (reference sequence). The CDR3 runs to 13 residues. Here the CDR3 DNA reads TGTGCCAGTAGTCGGCGGTATAATTCACCCCTCCACTTT. The encoded protein is CASSRRYNSPLHF.

This chain connects TRBV5-1 to TRBJ2-1; weak D call: TRBD1 (5 bases). The V gene lost 0 bases and the J gene lost 7 bases, with 11 bases spanning the gap. The length of the CDR3 is 14 residues. CDR1 is SGHRS and CDR2 is YFSETQ in the germline V gene. This CDR3 reads CASSLGQGGNEQFF. The CDR3 DNA is TGCGCCAGCAGCTTGGGTCAGGGTGGGAATGAGCAGTTCTTC.

This clone has a handful of counts. J is TRBJ2-2 and V is TRBV12-5, with D perhaps matching TRBD2 (5 bases). Looked up from germline, CDR1 is LGHNT and CDR2 is FRNRAP. The CDR3 loop spans 13 amino acids. With 7 bases removed from V and 4 bases from J, the gap between germline ends came to 10 bases. CDR3 region: CASVWAGTGELFF. CDR3 bases: TGTGCTAGTGTCTGGGCGGGCACCGGGGAGCTGTTTTTT. Drawing the rest from reference TRBV12-5 and TRBJ2-2, the complete variable domain is DARVTQTPRHKVTEMGQEVTMRCQPILGHNTVFWYRQTMMQGLELLAYFRNRAPLDDSGMPKDRFSAEMPDATLATLKIQPSEPRDSAVYFCASVWAGTGELFFGEGSRLTVL.

V gene TRBV19 combines with J gene TRBJ1-2, with D perhaps matching TRBD1 (5 bases). The V end lost 5 bases, the J end lost 5 bases, and 18 bases lay between the germline ends. The CDR3 length is 15 residues. CDR1 is LNHDA and CDR2 is SQIVND in the germline V gene (reference sequence). CDR3 sequence (DNA): TGTGCCAGTAGTTCCCCCAATAGGGCAGGGTATGGCTACACCTTC. Protein product: CASSSPNRAGYGYTF.

The J gene is TRBJ1-1, the V gene TRBV6-2 or TRBV6-3; 8 bases fit TRBD1. V trimming: 6 bases; J trimming: 0 bases; junction bases outside the gene matches: 9. The CDR3 sequence is 16 residues long. From germline, CDR1 is MNHEY and CDR2 SVGEGT. CDR3 nucleotide sequence: TGTGCCAGCAGCTATTCCCGGGACAGGATGAACACTGAAGCTTTCTTT. Protein product: CASSYSRDRMNTEAFF.